The source of this T cell receptor beta chain is a study of blood T cell repertoires in COVID-19 (dated by TCRdb to about 2020). As for the study more broadly: Collaborator samples came from the United States, Italy and Spain and covered acute and convalescent phases of COVID-19. The material from the prospective study consisted of cDNA or gDNA derived from T cells, B-cell-depleted T cells, or PBMCs. Subjects who had been exposed to COVID-19, were actively infected with it, or had recovered from it provided the deeply sampled blood TCRbeta repertoires that made up the dataset. The repertoires were released in a freely available public database meant as a resource for research on the immune response to SARS-CoV-2. The samples were drawn from the first 160 participants of the ongoing ImmuneRACE study and from 1,254 subjects provided by 6 global collaborators. Sample metadata almost always included a de-identified subject ID, COVID-19 status, age in years and sex. HLA class I and class II types, where available, came from metadata supplied by the sample provider rather than from assay-based typing.

Collaborating institutions collected whole blood in K2EDTA tubes following their own protocols. For TCRbeta analysis, collaborator samples were shipped as frozen whole blood, as isolated PBMCs, or as DNA extracted from either sample type. The immunoSEQ Assay, a bias-controlled multiplex PCR, was used to amplify TCRbeta CDR3 regions from genomic DNA. The source study handled its data this way. Within the assay, amplification of reference gene primers was used to estimate how many nucleated cells each sample contained. Sequence reads were collapsed and filtered to measure the absolute abundance of every unique TCRbeta CDR3 rearrangement. For each sample, productive Simpson clonality was calculated as the square root of Simpson's diversity index across productive rearrangements. TCRdb retrieved this table from immuneACCESS and kept in-frame rearrangements only. Not all clones are present; in checked studies, unresolved V genes account for under half, and no reason is known for the remainder. That table is the source of V, J and clone size, and D and trimming were worked out from the DNA. A total of about half a million clones appear in this sample, approximately 85% of them only once. The ten largest clones take up 3.2% of the sample.

The germline V gene provides CDR1 SNHLY and CDR2 FYNNEI. From the cysteine up to the phenylalanine, the CDR3 has a length of 14 residues. Only the CDR3 DNA is retained, 42 bases long and in frame from the first base. V is pruned by 8 bases and J by 2 bases, leaving 6 bases of the junction without a gene match. Overall results and qualifications from the work: The amount of clinical and demographic metadata varied by source and participant and was provided uncurated.

Points on this clone: What antigen it recognizes has not been identified. No clone much larger than this one lies a single base away; base qualities are absent.

The source material was peripheral blood. This chain is built from TRBV2 and TRBJ2-7; 10 nucleotides in the junction match TRBD2. This TCR was recovered from a human donor in a cohort sampled during active COVID-19. The CDR3 in this case is CASSGAGGPYEQYF. At the DNA level, the sequence is TGTGCCAGCTCGGGAGCGGGAGGGCCCTACGAGCAGTACTTC.